The rows below give T cell receptor beta chains drawn from one sample of a study of CD8+CD57+ T cells in acquired aplastic anemia. TCRdb recomputed calls from the reads with MiXCR, one row per CDR3 protein. There are 200,000 to 300,000 distinct CDR3 sequences in the sample; approximately 86% occur only once, and 40% to 50% lies in the top ten. Sequencing input: sorted CD4+, CD8+, or CD8+CD57+ T cells (not recorded which) from PBMCs. Receptor source: a human donor with aplastic anemia. Both conserved end residues are part of each CDR3. Each record gives: V gene, J gene, CDR3 protein.

v_gene: TRBV20-1; j_gene: TRBJ2-7; CDR3aa: CSATTSGTLYEQYF
v_gene: TRBV9; j_gene: TRBJ2-5; CDR3aa: CASSPTRQERPNNF
v_gene: TRBV15; j_gene: TRBJ2-7; CDR3aa: CATSRGGLQYDQYF
v_gene: TRBV2; j_gene: TRBJ1-4; CDR3aa: CASSGTRLFF
v_gene: TRBV7-2; j_gene: TRBJ2-6; CDR3aa: CASSLGAGVTDTQVLTF
v_gene: TRBV7-3; j_gene: TRBJ2-3; CDR3aa: CASSFARGREEQYF
v_gene: TRBV2; j_gene: TRBJ1-6; CDR3aa: CASSSDRGNTQFHF
v_gene: TRBV5-1; j_gene: TRBJ2-3; CDR3aa: CASGERAADTQYF
v_gene: TRBV7-2; j_gene: TRBJ1-5; CDR3aa: CASSYTGPQPRNF
v_gene: TRBV9; j_gene: TRBJ2-5; CDR3aa: CASRRARKIQYLDF
v_gene: TRBV11-2; j_gene: TRBJ2-5; CDR3aa: CASSPQQGAKETQYF